This passage covers 5 T cell receptor beta chains from one sample sequenced in a study of cytomegalovirus exposure and HLA in healthy donors. Both 60 Vbeta primers and 13 Jbeta primers went into the PCR. The assay was immunoSEQ multiplex PCR, and TCRdb's table has in-frame clones only and misses some. This sample has roughly 200,000 clones, with approximately 79% found just once. Material for sequencing was PBMCs. The source is a girl under 18 in good health and CMV-seropositive.

The V call is TRBV2, the J call TRBJ2-7; tentative D call: TRBD2 (5 bases). The CDR3 totals 13 residues. Trimming pared 10 bases from V and 6 bases from J, leaving 19 bases between. Germline-derived CDR1 and CDR2 are SNHLY and FYNNEI. The CDR3 nucleotides are TGTGCCACCCAAAGGACTCAGCCGGCCGAGCAGTACTTC. This translates into CATQRTQPAEQYF.

This chain joins TRBV6-5 and TRBJ2-7; no clear D. Between the trimmed V and J ends, which lost 0 bases and 1 base, there was a span of 13 bases. The germline gives CDR1 MNHEY, CDR2 SVGAGI. The CDR3 sequence is 16 residues long. CDR3 sequence: CASSYSSLRYSYEQYF. The CDR3 region has the DNA TGTGCCAGCAGTTACTCGAGTCTCCGTTATTCCTACGAGCAGTACTTC.

This chain joins TRBV4-1 and TRBJ2-7; no firm D call. The CDR3 sequence is 13 residues long. Trimming took 1 base from V and 6 from J, leaving 10 bases between them. CDR1 MGHRA and CDR2 YSYEKL come from the germline V gene. CDR3 protein: CASSQAVESEQYF. In DNA, the CDR3 is TGCGCCAGCAGCCAAGCTGTGGAGAGCGAGCAGTACTTC.

The rearrangement uses TRBV4-1 and TRBJ1-5, with TRBD1 identical over 9 bases. Germline CDR1 is MGHRA and CDR2 is YSYEKL. The CDR3 runs 15 residues. Trimming cost V 3 bases and J 6 bases; bases outside gene matches: 6. The CDR3 is CASSHLQGAGQPQHF. In nucleotides, the CDR3 is TGCGCCAGCAGCCACTTACAGGGGGCAGGTCAGCCCCAGCATTTT.

The V call is TRBV6-7, the J call TRBJ1-5; 11 positions agree with TRBD1. Being an ORF, TRBV6-7 has a function that is uncertain. The junction had 6 bases not matched to a gene; V was cut back by 2 bases and J by 0 bases. The CDR3 totals 18 residues. CDR3 bases: TGTGCCAGCAGTTACCTCGGACAGGGGGCTAATAGCAATCAGCCCCAGCATTTT. Encoded protein: CASSYLGQGANSNQPQHF.